This is a list of T cell receptor beta chains from one sample in a study of neurological immune-mediated disorders. TCRdb re-called the 5' RACE reads through MiXCR, storing one row per CDR3 protein. The sample records roughly 56,000 distinct CDR3 sequences, 3% to 4% being singletons. Sequencing used PBMCs. These receptors originate from a woman aged 60-70 years with multiple sclerosis. CDR3s include the opening cysteine and the closing phenylalanine or tryptophan. D genes are given only for firm matches. Not every row has a clone size; where given, it reads once, few, many or a size class.

TRBV6-1,TRBJ1-2,.,many,TGTGCCAGCAGTTCACCCTACCCCGACTATGACTACACCTTC,CASSSPYPDYDYTF
TRBV7-2,TRBJ2-2,.,many,TGTGCCAGCAGCTCGGGTCCGGGACGGTACACCGGGGAGCTGTTTTTT,CASSSGPGRYTGELFF
TRBV29-1,TRBJ1-2,TRBD1,.,TGCAGCGTTGAAGGAACAGGGGTACTTAGGGGCTACACCTTC,CSVEGTGVLRGYTF
TRBV10-1,TRBJ1-1,.,many,TGCGCCAGCAGTGGGGGCTCCTCGACTTTCTTT,CASSGGSSTFF
TRBV3-1,TRBJ1-2,.,many,TGTGCCAGCAGCCAAGTTTGGCGCGGGGGCTACACCTTC,CASSQVWRGGYTF
TRBV20-1,TRBJ2-5,.,many,TGCAGTGCTAGTTTGGGAGAGACCCAGTACTTC,CSASLGETQYF
TRBV4-3,TRBJ2-5,.,many,TGCGCCAGCAGCCAAGGGAACAGCCGAGAGACCCAGTACTTC,CASSQGNSRETQYF
TRBV3-1,TRBJ2-3,.,many,TGTGCCAGCAGCCGAAAAGTAGGGACTAGCACAGATACGCAGTATTTT,CASSRKVGTSTDTQYF
TRBV7-9,TRBJ2-7,.,many,TGTGCCAGCAGCTTGGTGGGGTTTTTTACCTACGAGCAGTACTTC,CASSLVGFFTYEQYF
TRBV4-1,TRBJ2-7,.,many,TGCGCCAGCAGCCAATCTCCGGGAAGAGGCTACGAGCAGTACTTC,CASSQSPGRGYEQYF